The 18 T cell receptor beta chains below come from one sample, sequenced in a study of control samples from healthy donors and cancer patients. TCRdb keeps only in-frame clones here, not all; method: immunoSEQ multiplex PCR. Here the sample spans roughly 70,000 clones, about 94% being singletons. Material for sequencing was blood. These TCRs come from a woman in her 30s in good health.

V gene TRBV30 combines with J gene TRBJ2-1, with D possibly TRBD2 on 7 matching bases. The V end lost 0 bases, the J end lost 6 bases, and 12 bases lay between the germline ends. The V gene's germline CDR1 is GTSNPN and CDR2 SVGIG (reference sequence). This CDR3 contains 14 residues. The CDR3 here is CAWSVGGGLNEQFF. DNA of the CDR3: TGTGCCTGGAGTGTTGGGGGGGGGCTCAATGAGCAGTTCTTC.

The table lists this clone with a count of one. This chain links TRBV3-1 (or the pseudogene TRBV3-2) with TRBJ2-2; maybe TRBD2 (6 bases). This CDR3 has 14 residues. From germline, CDR1 is LGHDT and CDR2 YNNKEL (reference sequence). V lost 0 bases and J lost 7, with 9 bases in between. The CDR3 sequence is CASSQDVRGGELFF. The CDR3 bases are TGTGCCAGCAGCCAAGATGTGCGGGGCGGGGAGCTGTTTTTT.

A word on this clone: An end of the junction does not agree with germline; a read error may underlie this. The chain couples TRBV3-1 (or the pseudogene TRBV3-2) to TRBJ1-2; 8 bases line up with TRBD1. Germline CDR1 is LGHDT and CDR2 is YNNKEL (reference sequence). CDR3 length: 14 amino acids. The CDR3 sequence is CASNQQGEGYGYTF. The CDR3 nucleotides are TGTGCCAGCAACCAACAGGGGGAAGGCTATGGCTACACCTTC.

The chain joins TRBV10-1 to TRBJ1-1; possibly TRBD1 for D (5 bases). The germline gives CDR1 WNHNN, CDR2 SYGVQD (reference sequence). The CDR3 runs to 14 residues. V was clipped by 0 bases and J by 5 bases, with 10 bases between them. The chain's CDR3 is CASSESKGRTEAFF. The CDR3 DNA follows: TGCGCCAGCAGTGAGTCGAAGGGGCGGACTGAAGCTTTCTTT.

The chain carries TRBV19 and TRBJ2-1, with D hard to call. Trimming cost V 1 base and J 10 bases, with 17 bases left between them. Per germline, CDR1 LNHDA and CDR2 SQIVND (reference sequence). The CDR3 consists of 15 residues. This CDR3 is CASSIGGQVRNEQFF. The CDR3 DNA sequence: TGTGCCAGTAGTATAGGAGGCCAGGTGAGAAACGAGCAGTTCTTC.

The chain carries TRBV5-5 and TRBJ2-7; D is undetermined. The CDR3 length is 11 residues. The germline V gene encodes CDR1 SGHKS and CDR2 YYEKEE (reference sequence). The V and J ends lost 2 bases and 3 bases respectively, with 3 bases between them. CDR3 amino acids: CASSLDYEQYF. CDR3 DNA sequence: TGTGCCAGCAGCTTAGACTACGAGCAGTACTTC.

The chain joins TRBV10-2 to TRBJ1-5, with D unresolved. This CDR3 comprises 14 residues. Germline V CDR1 and CDR2: WSHSY, SAAADI. Trimming pared 2 bases from V and 7 bases from J, leaving 12 bases between. CDR3 region: CASSEGGYWQPQHF. The CDR3 bases are TGCGCCAGCAGTGAGGGAGGGTATTGGCAGCCCCAGCATTTT.

The rearrangement uses TRBV5-1 and TRBJ2-6; D is possibly TRBD2 (7 bases). The CDR3 is 17 residues long. V lost 4 bases and J 4 bases, leaving 18 bases between the germline ends. The germline CDR1 and CDR2 sequences are SGHRS and YFSETQ. CDR3 residues: CASSPGEGGGGANVLTF. CDR3 coding DNA: TGCGCCAGCAGCCCAGGGGAGGGGGGGGGAGGGGCCAACGTCCTGACTTTC.

The CDR3 reads CASSLGASNQPQHF. The CDR3 DNA reads as TGTGCCAGCAGCTTAGGCGCTAGCAATCAGCCCCAGCATTTT. V gene TRBV11-2 combines with J gene TRBJ1-5; D not resolved. CDR1 SGHAT and CDR2 FQNNGV come from the germline V gene. The V end lost 1 base, the J end lost 0 bases, and 4 bases lay between the germline ends. The CDR3 consists of 14 residues.

The genes are TRBV15 and TRBJ1-3, with 8 bases aligning to TRBD1. V shed 5 bases, J shed 0 bases, and the junction held 3 bases outside the gene matches. Germline V gene lookup returns CDR1 LNHNV and CDR2 YYDKDF (reference sequence). The CDR3 sequence is 15 residues long. The CDR3 DNA follows: TGTGCCACCAGCCCCACAGGGGGCTCTGGAAACACCATATATTTT. Amino acid sequence: CATSPTGGSGNTIYF. Full variable domain (remainder filled in from reference TRBV15 and TRBJ1-3): DAMVIQNPRYQVTQFGKPVTLSCSQTLNHNVMYWYQQKSSQAPKLLFHYYDKDFNNEADTPDNFQSRRPNTSFCFLDIRSPGLGDTAMYLCATSPTGGSGNTIYFGEGSWLTVV.

The chain uses TRBV4-2 and TRBJ1-1, with TRBD1 matching 9 bases. The V gene's germline CDR1 is LGHNA and CDR2 YNFKEQ. The CDR3 covers 16 residues. V dropped 5 bases and J dropped 10; count of bases not matched to a gene: 17. The CDR3 reads CASSGRDREKVWGAFF. The DNA of the CDR3 is TGTGCCAGCAGCGGCCGGGACAGGGAAAAGGTTTGGGGAGCTTTCTTT.

The chain links TRBV11-2 to TRBJ1-1; D remains unclear. The length of the CDR3 is 12 residues. Germline V gene lookup returns CDR1 SGHAT and CDR2 FQNNGV. With 2 bases removed from V and 2 bases from J, the gap between germline ends came to 3 bases. As DNA, the CDR3 is TGTGCCAGCAGCTTACGAAACACTGAAGCTTTCTTT. As protein: CASSLRNTEAFF.

CDR3 in DNA: TGTGCCAGCAGCTTAGTCCCCCCGGGTCCCACCTATGGCTACACCTTC. Residues: CASSLVPPGPTYGYTF. V usage is TRBV7-6 and J usage is TRBJ1-2; D is unclear. Deletions cut 1 base from V and 4 bases from J, with 16 bases between. Germline V gene sequence: CDR1 SGHVS, CDR2 FNYEAQ. The CDR3 is 16 amino acids.

CDR3 residues: CASSLAVLVYTF. The CDR3 DNA reads as TGTGCCAGCAGTTTAGCGGTCCTTGTCTACACCTTC. V gene TRBV12-3 or TRBV12-4 combines with J gene TRBJ1-2; no clear D gene. The CDR3 length is 12 residues. Trimming removed 0 bases at V and 10 bases at J, with 9 bases between.

The chain joins TRBV2 to TRBJ2-2, with 13 bases aligning to TRBD2. Germline lookup yields CDR1 SNHLY and CDR2 FYNNEI. V shed 6 bases and J 7 bases; nucleotides not matched to a gene: 5. The CDR3 is 15 residues long. The CDR3 here is CASSGTSGEVGELFF. In DNA form, the CDR3 reads TGTGCCAGCAGCGGGACTAGCGGGGAAGTCGGGGAGCTGTTTTTT. The entire variable domain, with the rest obtained from reference TRBV2 and TRBJ2-2, is as follows: EPEVTQTPSHQVTQMGQEVILRCVPISNHLYFYWYRQILGQKVEFLVSFYNNEISEKSEIFDDQFSVERPDGSNFTLKIRSTKLEDSAMYFCASSGTSGEVGELFFGEGSRLTVL.

The V call is TRBV3-1 (or the pseudogene TRBV3-2), the J call TRBJ1-6; the D is unclear. This CDR3 has 12 residues. V lost 2 bases to trimming and J lost 11 bases, with 7 bases between them. From germline, CDR1 is LGHDT and CDR2 YNNKEL (reference sequence). The CDR3 is CASSQSKAPLHF. The CDR3 DNA follows: TGTGCCAGCAGCCAAAGTAAGGCACCCCTCCACTTT.

To note about this clone: In the same sample, other DNA sequences code for this CDR3. The chain has TRBV5-6 and TRBJ2-3; D not resolved. Germline values: CDR1 SGHDT, CDR2 YYEEEE. Trimming removed 0 bases at V and 2 bases at J, with 7 bases between. The CDR3 has 14 residues. The CDR3 protein is CASSLGQITDTQYF. Written as DNA, the CDR3 is TGTGCCAGCAGCTTGGGTCAGATCACAGATACGCAGTATTTT.

V and J are TRBV30 and TRBJ1-3; D uncertain. Germline CDR1 GTSNPN, CDR2 SVGIG (reference sequence). The CDR3 covers 12 residues. Deletions cut 4 bases from V and 0 bases from J, with 4 bases between. The CDR3 nucleotides read TGTGCCTGGAAATACTCTGGAAACACCATATATTTT. Amino acid sequence: CAWKYSGNTIYF. Full variable domain (remainder filled in from reference TRBV30 and TRBJ1-3): SQTIHQWPATLVQPVGSPLSLECTVEGTSNPNLYWYRQAAGRGLQLLFYSVGIGQISSEVPQNLSASRPQDRQFILSSKKLLLSDSGFYLCAWKYSGNTIYFGEGSWLTVV.